The 11 T cell receptor beta chains presented below share a single source sample, sequenced in a study of blood T cell repertoires in COVID-19. Using immunoSEQ multiplex PCR, the repertoire was profiled, and TCRdb retains in-frame clones only, with some absent. The data contain some 150,000 clones, 65% to 85% of them seen just once; the ten biggest clones take up approximately 3.9%. Source material: peripheral blood. Receptors were obtained from a woman aged 60 to 75 with acute or convalescent COVID-19.

V is TRBV2 and J is TRBJ1-4; D not certain. The germline CDR1 and CDR2 sequences are SNHLY and FYNNEI. V was clipped by 5 bases and J by 11 bases, with 9 bases between them. This CDR3 comprises 11 residues. The CDR3 coding sequence is TGTGCCAGCAGTCGGGAATACAAACTGTTTTTT. This sequence encodes CASSREYKLFF.

This chain joins TRBV9 and TRBJ2-1; 9 nucleotides match TRBD1. The CDR3 length is 13 residues. Germline-derived CDR1 and CDR2 are SGDLS and YYNGEE. Losses at the gene ends were 7 bases for V and 5 bases for J; bases not matched to a gene: 4. CDR3 nucleotides: TGTGCCAGCCTAGGACAGGGGCACAATGAGCAGTTCTTC. The encoded protein is CASLGQGHNEQFF.

This clone was recorded a few times. The chain is built from TRBV6-1 and TRBJ1-4; D ambiguous. The CDR3 spans 16 residues. The germline gives CDR1 MNHNS, CDR2 SASEGT. V lost 2 bases to trimming and J lost 0 bases, with 10 bases between them. The CDR3 nucleotides are TGTGCCAGCAGTGAATATGCGGGTGCAACTAATGAAAAACTGTTTTTT. Residues: CASSEYAGATNEKLFF.

V is TRBV4-2 and J is TRBJ2-5; TRBD2 aligns across 11 bases. V trimming: 1 base; J trimming: 0 bases; junction bases outside the gene matches: 4. Germline V gives CDR1 LGHNA, CDR2 YNFKEQ. This CDR3 has 17 residues. CDR3 loop: CASSQGLAGSYQETQYF. The CDR3 bases are TGTGCCAGCAGCCAAGGACTAGCGGGATCGTACCAAGAGACCCAGTACTTC.

The CDR3 spells CAIRQVNTEAFF. In DNA form, the CDR3 reads TGTGCCATCAGGCAGGTGAACACTGAAGCTTTCTTT. J is TRBJ1-1 and V is TRBV10-3; D gene unclear. CDR3 length equals 12 residues. Germline V gene data show CDR1 as ENHRY and CDR2 as SYGVKD. V was shortened by 6 bases and J by 0 bases, with 5 bases between the two germline ends.

The chain combines TRBV23-1 with TRBJ1-2; TRBD1 aligns across 10 bases. TRBV23-1 is given ORF status, its function remaining uncertain. The V gene end was trimmed by 0 bases and the J gene end by 7 bases; junction bases not matched to a gene: 5. The CDR3 spans 15 residues. CDR3 bases: TGCGCCAGCAGTCAATCCGGGACAGGGGCGGGTGGCTACACCTTC. Protein product: CASSQSGTGAGGYTF.

The chain recombines TRBV4-2 with TRBJ2-1; a weak D match, TRBD2 (6 bases). Trimming took 4 bases from V and 0 from J, leaving 13 bases between them. Germline V gene sequence: CDR1 LGHNA, CDR2 YNFKEQ. The CDR3 has 16 residues. The DNA of the CDR3 is TGTGCCAGCAGCCCCCTTAGCGGATACTCCTACAATGAGCAGTTCTTC. Protein product: CASSPLSGYSYNEQFF.

This clone appeared once. The V gene is TRBV30, the J gene TRBJ1-2; maybe TRBD1 (5 bases). Germline V gives CDR1 GTSNPN, CDR2 SVGIG (reference sequence). The CDR3 has 14 amino acids. With 4 bases removed from V and 9 bases from J, the gap between germline ends came to 21 bases. The CDR3 here is CAWIPAGQGLRYTF. CDR3 bases: TGTGCCTGGATCCCAGCAGGGCAGGGCTTGCGCTACACCTTC.

The V gene is TRBV9, the J gene TRBJ2-6, with 12 positions matching TRBD2. CDR3 length equals 19 residues. The junction had 8 bases not matched to a gene; V was cut back by 1 base and J by 3 bases. Germline-derived CDR1 and CDR2 are SGDLS and YYNGEE. CDR3 in amino acids: CASSVNLAGGLRGANVLTF. For the CDR3, the DNA is TGTGCCAGCAGCGTAAATCTAGCGGGAGGGCTACGTGGGGCCAACGTCCTGACTTTC.

V gene TRBV5-4 combines with J gene TRBJ2-2; D unresolved. The CDR3 has 16 residues. The germline V gene has CDR1 SGHNT and CDR2 YYREEE (reference sequence). Trimming removed 0 bases at V and 7 bases at J, with 16 bases between. The CDR3 reads CASSLVTPYIGGELFF. CDR3 DNA: TGTGCCAGCAGCTTGGTGACTCCGTATATTGGCGGGGAGCTGTTTTTT.

The chain carries TRBV19 and TRBJ2-7; no clear D. The CDR3 contains 12 residues. Germline lookup yields CDR1 LNHDA and CDR2 SQIVND (reference sequence). V shed 3 bases and J shed 5 bases, with 8 bases lying between them. In nucleotides, the CDR3 is TGTGCCAGTAGTATGGGCCCGAACGAGCAGTACTTC. The encoded protein is CASSMGPNEQYF.